Below, 18 T cell receptor beta chains from the same sample are listed, as sequenced in a study of blood T cell repertoires in COVID-19. The protocol was immunoSEQ multiplex PCR, while the TCRdb copy is restricted to in-frame clones and leaves out a portion. The sample includes around 120,000 clones, approximately 87% of them seen just once. Sequencing input: peripheral blood. Receptors originate from a woman between 70 and 85 years old with acute or convalescent COVID-19.

The rearrangement uses TRBV3-1 (or the pseudogene TRBV3-2) and TRBJ2-2; D gene ambiguous. CDR3 size: 13 residues. V was cut by 1 base and J by 7 bases, with 7 bases left in between. Looked up from germline, CDR1 is LGHDT and CDR2 is YNNKEL (reference sequence). For the CDR3, the DNA is TGTGCCAGCAGCCAAGGAACCGGCGGGGAGCTGTTTTTT. Its translation: CASSQGTGGELFF.

This chain connects TRBV3-1 (or the pseudogene TRBV3-2) to TRBJ1-5; TRBD1 might be the D (5 bases). The CDR3 totals 13 residues. Trimming pared 4 bases from V and 3 bases from J, leaving 7 bases between. CDR1 is LGHDT, CDR2 YNNKEL, per germline (reference sequence). CDR3 nucleotides: TGTGCCAGCAGCCGGGGGGACAATCAGCCCCAGCATTTT. Translated, it gives CASSRGDNQPQHF.

The chain joins TRBV9 to TRBJ1-5, with TRBD1 identical over 7 bases. Germline CDR1 is SGDLS and CDR2 is YYNGEE. Unmatched junction bases numbered 7, after V lost 0 bases and J lost 7 bases. The CDR3 is 15 amino acids. The CDR3 sequence: CASSVGEGAGQPQHF. In DNA, the CDR3 is TGTGCCAGCAGCGTAGGTGAGGGGGCCGGACAGCCCCAGCATTTT.

The gene calls are TRBV11-3 and TRBJ2-1; TRBD2 agrees at 7 bases. The CDR3 length is 18 residues. The germline gives CDR1 SGHNT, CDR2 YENEEA. The junction had 17 bases not matched to a gene; V was cut back by 5 bases and J by 4 bases. In DNA, the CDR3 is TGTGCCAGCAGCAACGGACCCACCTCGGCGGGGGTGTACAATGAGCAGTTCTTC. Protein sequence: CASSNGPTSAGVYNEQFF.

The chain carries TRBV2 and TRBJ2-7, with D possibly being TRBD1 (6 bases). In germline, CDR1 is SNHLY, CDR2 FYNNEI. This CDR3 contains 14 residues. The V end lost 3 bases, the J end lost 5 bases, and 14 bases lay between the germline ends. In DNA form, the CDR3 reads TGTGCCAGCAGTGATCAGGGGATCATCAACGAGCAGTACTTC. Translated: CASSDQGIINEQYF.

The chain is built from TRBV5-1 and TRBJ2-3; D is perhaps TRBD2 (6 bases). Deletions cut 7 bases from V and 0 bases from J, with 12 bases between. CDR3 length: 14 amino acids. The germline gives CDR1 SGHRS, CDR2 YFSETQ. CDR3 in DNA: TGCGCCAGCCGGCCCGGGACTAGCACAGATACGCAGTATTTT. This translates into CASRPGTSTDTQYF.

This clone appeared a few times. This rearrangement joins TRBV5-1 to TRBJ2-7; 8 bases agree with TRBD1. The J segment lost 5 bases and the V segment lost 0 bases, leaving 7 bases of the junction unmatched. There are 15 residues in the CDR3. Germline values: CDR1 SGHRS, CDR2 YFSETQ. Here the CDR3 DNA reads TGCGCCAGCAGCTTGGACCAGGGGGCCTTCCACGAGCAGTACTTC. Encoded protein: CASSLDQGAFHEQYF.

The gene calls are TRBV18 and TRBJ1-1; TRBD1 aligns across 9 bases. Germline loops: CDR1 KGHSH, CDR2 LQKENI. This CDR3 contains 14 residues. The trim removed 2 bases at V and 11 bases at J, leaving 9 bases unmatched. The CDR3 protein is CASSPSTRDREAFF. DNA for the CDR3: TGTGCCAGCTCACCATCTACCCGGGACAGGGAGGCTTTCTTT.

The chain employs TRBV24-1 and TRBJ2-5; a weak D match, TRBD1 (5 bases). Germline CDR1 reads KGHDR; CDR2 reads SFDVKD. Deletions cut 7 bases from V and 3 bases from J, with 5 bases between. CDR3 length equals 11 residues. The DNA for the CDR3 is TGTGCCACCAGCAGGGAAGAGACCCAGTACTTC. It translates to CATSREETQYF.

This chain connects TRBV28 to TRBJ2-1, with TRBD2 matching over 10 bases. J gave up 7 bases and V 3 bases, and 6 bases lay outside the gene matches. Germline CDR1 is MDHEN and CDR2 is SYDVKM. There are 15 residues in the CDR3. Here the CDR3 reads CASSFSSGGVNEQFF. The CDR3 region has the DNA TGTGCCAGCAGTTTCTCCAGCGGGGGGGTTAATGAGCAGTTCTTC.

This clone was recorded once. The CDR3, as DNA: TGTGCCAGTAGTAGTAACTCCGGGACAGTGGAGACTGAAGCTTTCTTT. Residues: CASSSNSGTVETEAFF. This chain links TRBV19 with TRBJ1-1, with 7 bases aligning to TRBD1. With 4 bases clipped from V and 5 bases from J, the junction kept 13 bases outside the gene matches. This CDR3 spans 16 amino acids. Germline V gives CDR1 LNHDA, CDR2 SQIVND (reference sequence).

This chain connects TRBV30 to TRBJ1-3, with 7 nucleotides matching TRBD1. The CDR3 is made up of 15 amino acids. The germline V gene encodes CDR1 GTSNPN and CDR2 SVGIG (reference sequence). V trimming: 1 base; J trimming: 4 bases; junction bases outside the gene matches: 7. For the CDR3, the DNA is TGTGCCTGGAGTGCCACAGGGGTTTTAGGAAACACCATATATTTT. It specifies CAWSATGVLGNTIYF.

The chain joins TRBV5-1 to TRBJ2-3, with 7 bases that match TRBD1. The ends lost 2 bases at V and 3 bases at J; junction bases unmatched: 6. Germline CDR1 reads SGHRS; CDR2 reads YFSETQ. This CDR3 is built from 15 residues. CDR3 residues: CASSLKDRTTDTQYF. DNA of the CDR3: TGCGCCAGCAGCTTAAAGGACAGGACGACAGATACGCAGTATTTT.

The chain combines TRBV30 with TRBJ1-1; no clear D. V dropped 6 bases and J dropped 0 bases, with 14 bases sitting between them. In germline, CDR1 is GTSNPN, CDR2 SVGIG (reference sequence). The CDR3 loop spans 14 amino acids. CDR3 sequence reads: CACLYGRLNTEAFF. DNA for the CDR3: TGTGCCTGTTTGTATGGCAGGTTGAACACTGAAGCTTTCTTT.

The chain is built from TRBV7-3 and TRBJ2-1, with D perhaps TRBD2 (5 bases). The germline V and J ends were trimmed by 5 bases and 7 bases, with 12 bases remaining between them. The CDR3 length is 13 residues. CDR1 and CDR2 (germline): SGHTA, FQGTGA. The CDR3 reads CASSQGPGNEQFF. For the CDR3, the DNA is TGTGCCAGCAGCCAAGGGCCGGGAAATGAGCAGTTCTTC. The complete variable domain, with remaining parts taken from reference TRBV7-3 and TRBJ2-1, reads GAGVSQTPSNKVTEKGKYVELRCDPISGHTALYWYRQSLGQGPEFLIYFQGTGAADDSGLPNDRFFAVRPEGSVSTLKIQRTERGDSAVYLCASSQGPGNEQFFGPGTRLTVL.

The chain combines TRBV7-3 with TRBJ2-3, with D possibly being TRBD1 (5 bases). CDR1 is SGHTA, CDR2 FQGTGA, per germline. The CDR3 sequence is 12 residues long. V dropped 5 bases and J dropped 3 bases, with 6 bases sitting between them. The CDR3 region has the DNA TGTGCCAGCAGCCCAGGGACAGATACGCAGTATTTT. It is translated as CASSPGTDTQYF. The full variable domain, completed using reference TRBV7-3 and TRBJ2-3, is GAGVSQTPSNKVTEKGKYVELRCDPISGHTALYWYRQSLGQGPEFLIYFQGTGAADDSGLPNDRFFAVRPEGSVSTLKIQRTERGDSAVYLCASSPGTDTQYFGPGTRLTVL.

V and J are TRBV28 and TRBJ1-1; TRBD1 aligns across 9 bases. This CDR3 comprises 15 residues. After removal of 6 bases from V and 5 bases from J, the junction contained 10 bases not matched to a gene. Looked up from germline, CDR1 is MDHEN and CDR2 is SYDVKM. The CDR3 region has the DNA TGTGCCAGCAGACCCACGACAGGGGGTGGGACTGAAGCTTTCTTT. It yields the protein CASRPTTGGGTEAFF.

This chain connects TRBV3-1 (or the pseudogene TRBV3-2) to TRBJ1-2; D not resolved. The CDR3 totals 16 residues. Germline loops: CDR1 LGHDT, CDR2 YNNKEL (reference sequence). Trimming removed 0 bases at V and 4 bases at J, with 15 bases between. CDR3 region: CASSQDPTGTRYGYTF. CDR3 bases: TGTGCCAGCAGCCAAGATCCCACGGGTACTCGCTATGGCTACACCTTC.